This T cell receptor beta chain was sequenced for a study of T-cell memory formation after mild COVID-19. Background on the study: TCR clusters were largely donor specific. General study points: There was no confirmation that second-wave clones peaking on day 37 were SARS-CoV-2 specific. Shrinking CD4+ clones were chiefly CM and EM; CD8+ ones were chiefly EMRA.

Comments on this clonotype: Its antigen is undetermined.

CDR1 is SGHTA, CDR2 FQGNSA, per germline. There are 15 residues in the CDR3. The junction had 9 bases not matched to a gene; V was cut back by 5 bases and J by 6 bases. TCRdb independently ran MiXCR on the 5' RACE reads; one entry per CDR3 protein. The sample gives 340,000 or so distinct CDR3 sequences, over 10% of which show up once; about a fifth is in the top ten. The TCR comes from a man between 18 and 35 years old who had mild COVID-19 (a few samples of this study predate the infection). Cell type and time point are not known. The gene calls are TRBV7-2 and TRBJ2-1; 8 bases are shared with TRBD2. Sequenced material: PBMCs or a T cell subset sorted from them (not recorded which). Here the CDR3 DNA reads TGTGCCAGCAGCCTCGGGGGGGCGTCAGGCAATGAGCAGTTCTTC. This sequence encodes CASSLGGASGNEQFF.